This TCR beta chain appears in the sequencing data of a study of long-term antiretroviral therapy in people with HIV (dated by TCRdb to 2022 to 2024). Broadly, across the study: The earliest samples were collected about a decade before the 2015 WHO recommendation for immediate ART, when ART was typically delayed until CD4 counts fell. A retrospective serial study tested whether changes in peripheral blood TRB repertoire composition and diversity were associated with ART initiation and durable HIV suppression. A total of roughly 200 cryopreserved PBMC samples were contributed to the cohort by 30 adults with confirmed HIV infection, with samples collected serially over a mean of approximately six years (range 1-12). Among the approximately 27 participants with HIV, around 10 were female. Test extractions of a monoclonal T-cell line alongside 30 to 35 polyclonal samples showed no cross-contamination during QIAcube processing.

The junction carries 12 bases between V and J, which are trimmed by 5 bases and 8 bases respectively. The cysteine opens and the phenylalanine closes a CDR3 of 12 amino acids. CDR3 DNA is the only sequence kept; it has 36 bases, read in frame from the first base. Looking up the germline V gene (reference sequence) yields CDR1 SEHNR and CDR2 FQNEAQ. Study-level results and caveats: Limited PBMC availability meant only the TCR beta chain was sequenced, without alpha chain pairing. Expanded TRB clones identified before ART initiation dominated the repertoire at all time points, although this dominance fluctuated and declined in many PLHIV after ART. Inferences about post-ART repertoire changes are limited because no data were available on ART adherence, viral resistance or therapy changes. A significant increase in TRB diversity was found to be associated with ART initiation, although TRB diversity was observed to remain significantly below that of transplant donor controls even after long-term ART. Narrower CDR3 length ranges were observed in HIV repertoires than in controls, and an antigen-experienced repertoire with only a slight naive shift after ART was suggested by the network structure. Because pre-ART samples had limited cell numbers, unsorted PBMC were profiled rather than sorted CD4+ and CD8+ T cells. Samples dated from the mid-2000s to the late 2010s, and the ART regimens used may be less effective than current ones.

The immunoSEQ hsTCRB v3.0 assay was used at survey level resolution for TRB variable region sequencing. TRB sequencing targeted a depth of 40,000-50,000 T-cell genomes per sample. Pooled TRB libraries were sequenced on an Illumina MiSeq with a v3 150-cycle kit. The authors' pipeline ran thus. Analysis of repertoires was carried out in R inside a reproducible Nextflow workflow spanning QC, data transformation and analysis. LymphoSeq2, an R package for AIRR-Seq data exploration, was used to implement custom analyses. After excluding a few samples that yielded fewer than 5000 total TRB sequences, 190 or so HIV repertoires remained for analysis. Among the roughly 190 retained HIV repertoires, roughly 60 were collected before ART initiation and 120 to 130 were collected after ART initiation. Repertoires were downsampled to 5000 TRB nucleotide sequences, and summary statistics were averaged over 100 downsampling iterations. Only TRB sequences with CDR3 regions of at least seven amino acids were retained for analysis. Diversity was measured with a Shannon entropy-derived clonality score and the Gini coefficient. In the repertoire networks, any two of the top 5000 CDR3 amino acid sequences were connected whenever the two sequences differed by an edit distance of one. For TRB CDR3 amino acid sequences, GLIPH2 was used to predict antigen specificity groups and MHC restriction. To flag known CMV, EBV, HIV or tissue antigen associations, CDR3 amino acid sequences were matched against VDJdb and McPAS-TCR. Pre-ART, post-ART and control groups were compared with Wilcoxon signed-rank tests and Holm-Bonferroni correction. What TCRdb holds here is the immuneACCESS table cut down to in-frame rearrangements. Part of the clones is not present; checked against another copy, under half of the missing clones reflect an unresolved V gene, and the others are unexplained. The V and J calls and the clone size are those of that table, but D and trimming were determined from the DNA. This sample is represented by over 30,000 clones; about four fifths of them were singletons. The ten most abundant clones make up approximately 6.2% of the sample.

Remarks on this clone: Its cognate antigen has yet to be identified. Within one base of it there is no much larger clone, and no base qualities were kept.

Inclusion was restricted to participants for whom at least one PBMC sample before ART initiation and at least two post-ART samples were available. Treatment was received in the United States of America by all participants with HIV. Before DNA extraction, cryopreserved samples of roughly 0.9-11 million PBMC were thawed and then washed. At the time of the earliest PBMC sample for each participant with HIV, ages ranged from about 23 to 60 years. Each participant contributed PBMC samples from 1-4 timepoints before ART initiation and 2-8 timepoints after ART initiation, with a median of 7 samples. Serial HIV viral load, CD4+ T-cell count, ART history and demographic data were obtained for every participant. A Qiagen kit on a QIAcube was used to extract genomic DNA from unsorted PBMC, with samples processed in batches of 12.

This sequence uses TRBV7-9 and TRBJ1-1; the D gene is not confidently resolved. The sequence was obtained from a young man with HIV. Sequenced material: unsorted PBMCs, taken 0.6 years after starting antiretroviral therapy. CDR3 sequence: CASSPSLLEAFF. The nucleotide sequence is TGTGCCAGCAGCCCATCCCTCTTAGAAGCTTTCTTT.